These 30 T cell receptor beta chains came from one sample sequenced in a study of blood T cell repertoires in COVID-19. The method was immunoSEQ multiplex PCR; TCRdb's version includes in-frame clones alone and lacks a portion of them. The table has 170,000 or so clones, about 88% seen once; the top ten hold 0.58%. Sample: peripheral blood. These receptor sequences come from a man in his sixties with COVID-19, enrolled during active disease.

The chain employs TRBV28 and TRBJ2-7; 9 nucleotides line up with TRBD2. CDR1 is MDHEN and CDR2 is SYDVKM in the germline V gene. The CDR3 contains 15 residues. V gave up 3 bases and J gave up 4 bases; unmatched junction bases: 7. CDR3 sequence (DNA): TGTGCCAGCAGTTTCAGCGGGGGGCGGAAGTACGAGCAGTACTTC. It translates to CASSFSGGRKYEQYF.

V usage is TRBV29-1 and J usage is TRBJ2-1; possibly TRBD2 for D (5 bases). The CDR3 runs to 15 residues. V lost 4 bases, J lost 4 bases, and 17 bases lay in between. The V gene's germline CDR1 is SQVTM and CDR2 ANQGSEA. Here the CDR3 DNA reads TGCAGCGTTGCGGGGAACCCCTTAACATACAATGAGCAGTTCTTC. It specifies CSVAGNPLTYNEQFF.

This chain uses TRBV6-2 or TRBV6-3 with TRBJ1-6; D ambiguous. Germline loops: CDR1 MNHEY, CDR2 SVGEGT. With 2 bases removed from V and 10 bases from J, the gap between germline ends came to 15 bases. CDR3 length: 15 amino acids. The CDR3 sequence is CASSYKGAGESPLHF. Written as DNA, the CDR3 is TGTGCCAGCAGTTACAAGGGAGCCGGTGAATCACCCCTCCACTTT.

The genes are TRBV24-1 and TRBJ1-2; D ambiguous. Germline V gene sequence: CDR1 KGHDR, CDR2 SFDVKD. V shed 4 bases and J shed 0 bases, with 11 bases lying between them. The CDR3 has 15 residues. The CDR3 DNA reads TGTGCCACCAGTGAATCCGGGGTAGCTAACTATGGCTACACCTTC. Encoded protein: CATSESGVANYGYTF.

J is TRBJ1-2 and V is TRBV7-2; D is undetermined. This CDR3 has 11 residues. The germline CDR1 and CDR2 sequences are SGHTA and FQGNSA. V lost 5 bases, J lost 2 bases, and 3 bases lay in between. The CDR3 nucleotides are TGTGCCAGCAGCGCGAACTATGGCTACACCTTC. It specifies CASSANYGYTF.

The chain joins TRBV11-3 to TRBJ2-2, with 7 positions matching TRBD2. This CDR3 has 16 residues. CDR1 and CDR2 (germline): SGHNT, YENEEA. The J segment lost 7 bases and the V segment lost 0 bases, leaving 8 bases of the junction unmatched. The CDR3 reads CASSLEVGRRDGELFF. The CDR3 coding sequence is TGTGCCAGCAGCTTAGAGGTCGGGAGGAGGGACGGGGAGCTGTTTTTT.

In this sample, this clone turned up a few times. This chain links TRBV5-8 with TRBJ1-2; D possibly corresponds to TRBD1 (6 bases). V lost 2 bases, J lost 2 bases, and 19 bases lay in between. From germline, CDR1 is SGHTS and CDR2 YDEGEE. This CDR3 is 17 amino acids long. The CDR3 sequence is CASSFKGGRQQNYGYTF. CDR3 nucleotides: TGTGCCAGCAGCTTCAAGGGGGGGAGACAGCAGAACTATGGCTACACCTTC.

In its sample, this clone was seen once. The genes are TRBV7-9 and TRBJ1-5; possible D gene TRBD1, 5 bases. Trimming shortened V by 5 bases and J by 5 bases, and 10 bases separated the two germline ends. The CDR3 spans 13 residues. CDR1 and CDR2 (germline): SEHNR, FQNEAQ (reference sequence). The CDR3 coding sequence is TGTGCCAGCAGCCCAGGGTTTGATCAGCCCCAGCATTTT. It codes for CASSPGFDQPQHF.

This rearrangement joins TRBV19 to TRBJ2-7, with 8 bases fitting TRBD1. The CDR3 runs to 14 residues. The germline V gene encodes CDR1 LNHDA and CDR2 SQIVND (reference sequence). J was trimmed by 7 bases and V by 4 bases; bases with no gene match: 9. CDR3: CASSSRTGPGEQYF. CDR3 DNA sequence: TGTGCCAGTAGTAGCCGGACAGGGCCTGGTGAGCAGTACTTC.

The chain carries TRBV2 and TRBJ1-1; the D is unclear. The germline V gene encodes CDR1 SNHLY and CDR2 FYNNEI. V was trimmed by 8 bases and J by 1 base, leaving 17 bases between them. The CDR3 length is 15 residues. The CDR3 DNA is TGTGCCAGCCAAACCGGGGATTATAAGAACACTGAAGCTTTCTTT. Its translation is CASQTGDYKNTEAFF.

This chain uses TRBV19 with TRBJ1-1; 7 bases map to TRBD1. V shed 0 bases and J 1 base; nucleotides not matched to a gene: 11. Germline CDR1 and CDR2: LNHDA and SQIVND (reference sequence). The CDR3 is 18 amino acids. The CDR3 nucleotides are TGTGCCAGTAGTATAGATCGAATAATAGGACAGGCGAACACTGAAGCTTTCTTT. Translating gives CASSIDRIIGQANTEAFF.

V usage is TRBV19 and J usage is TRBJ1-1, with 7 bases lining up with TRBD1. CDR3 length equals 16 residues. V lost 6 bases to trimming and J lost 1 base; unmatched junction nucleotides: 11. CDR1 LNHDA and CDR2 SQIVND come from the germline V gene (reference sequence). This CDR3 reads CASSVWDRIGNTEAFF. In DNA, the CDR3 is TGTGCCAGTAGCGTTTGGGACAGAATTGGGAACACTGAAGCTTTCTTT.

The rearrangement joins TRBV18 to TRBJ1-5; 8 positions agree with TRBD1. In germline, CDR1 is KGHSH, CDR2 LQKENI. This CDR3 spans 13 amino acids. With 3 bases clipped from V and 6 bases from J, the junction kept 1 base outside the gene matches. CDR3 sequence: CASSPTGGQPQHF. The CDR3 DNA sequence: TGTGCCAGCTCACCTACAGGGGGTCAGCCCCAGCATTTT.

This clone was observed a handful of times. The chain uses TRBV19 and TRBJ2-4; TRBD2 aligns across 10 bases. Germline-derived CDR1 and CDR2 are LNHDA and SQIVND (reference sequence). This CDR3 region has 15 residues. Losses at the gene ends were 5 bases for V and 5 bases for J; bases not matched to a gene: 6. The CDR3 region is CASSLLAGGENIQYF. CDR3 in DNA: TGTGCCAGTAGTCTTTTAGCGGGGGGTGAAAACATTCAGTACTTC.

This clone was found a few times. In DNA form, the CDR3 reads TGTGCCAGTAGATCCCCCGGGGGAAACACCATATATTTT. Translated: CASRSPGGNTIYF. The chain is built from TRBV19 and TRBJ1-3; D gene ambiguous. Between the trimmed V and J ends, which lost 6 bases and 4 bases, there was a span of 10 bases. The CDR3 runs 13 residues. In germline, CDR1 is LNHDA, CDR2 SQIVND (reference sequence). Complete variable domain (other parts from reference TRBV19 and TRBJ1-3): DGGITQSPKYLFRKEGQNVTLSCEQNLNHDAMYWYRQDPGQGLRLIYYSQIVNDFQKGDIAEGYSVSREKKESFPLTVTSAQKNPTAFYLCASRSPGGNTIYFGEGSWLTVV.

The V and J genes are TRBV6-5 and TRBJ1-4; TRBD1 agrees at 9 bases. Germline V lookup: CDR1 MNHEY, CDR2 SVGAGI. V trimming: 7 bases; J trimming: 7 bases; junction bases outside the gene matches: 7. The CDR3 is made up of 14 amino acids. CDR3 DNA: TGTGCCAGCACCCAGGGACAGGGTTTTGAAAAACTGTTTTTT. Its translation is CASTQGQGFEKLFF.

This clone showed up just a few times. The genes are TRBV6-5 and TRBJ2-7; 11 bases are a match to TRBD1. CDR1 is MNHEY and CDR2 is SVGAGI in the germline V gene. V gave up 8 bases and J gave up 1 base; unmatched junction bases: 7. This CDR3 region has 15 residues. The CDR3 DNA reads as TGTGCCAGCGGGCACGGACAGGGGGCATCCTACGAGCAGTACTTC. Encoded protein: CASGHGQGASYEQYF.

This chain joins TRBV5-1 and TRBJ2-2; 7 nucleotides line up with TRBD2. The CDR3 contains 16 residues. Germline CDR1 SGHRS, CDR2 YFSETQ. V was clipped by 5 bases and J by 3 bases; unmatched bases: 10. The CDR3 protein is CASSFRASGDTGELFF. As DNA, the CDR3 is TGCGCCAGCAGTTTCAGGGCGAGCGGGGACACCGGGGAGCTGTTTTTT.

The V gene is TRBV6-2 or TRBV6-3, the J gene TRBJ1-3; D is undetermined. CDR1 and CDR2 (germline): MNHEY, SVGEGT. The CDR3 is 16 amino acids. Trimming removed 2 bases from V and 2 bases from J, with 13 bases in between. The CDR3 nucleotides are TGTGCCAGCAGTTACGGCACAGAGCTCCCTGGAAACACCATATATTTT. Protein product: CASSYGTELPGNTIYF.

This chain uses TRBV6-5 with TRBJ1-2, with D perhaps matching TRBD1 (6 bases). This CDR3 contains 16 residues. Germline lookup yields CDR1 MNHEY and CDR2 SVGAGI. V lost 2 bases and J lost 4, with 17 bases in between. As DNA, the CDR3 is TGTGCCAGCAGTTACGTTGACGGGGGGGCGGGCTATGGCTACACCTTC. Translating gives CASSYVDGGAGYGYTF.

This sequence joins TRBV6-2 or TRBV6-3 and TRBJ2-1, with 7 nucleotides matching TRBD1. Germline-derived CDR1 and CDR2 are MNHEY and SVGEGT. With 5 bases clipped from V and 0 bases from J, the junction kept 19 bases outside the gene matches. The CDR3 is made up of 20 amino acids. CDR3 region: CASSNPSGGDGQSSYNEQFF. The DNA of the CDR3 is TGTGCCAGCAGTAACCCTTCAGGGGGAGATGGCCAAAGCTCCTACAATGAGCAGTTCTTC.

The chain combines TRBV7-3 with TRBJ2-6, with 7 positions matching TRBD1. Germline loops: CDR1 SGHTA, CDR2 FQGTGA. This CDR3 is built from 16 residues. V trimming: 5 bases; J trimming: 0 bases; junction bases outside the gene matches: 4. The CDR3 sequence is CASSLGTASGANVLTF. The CDR3 DNA is TGTGCCAGCAGCCTTGGGACAGCCTCTGGGGCCAACGTCCTGACTTTC.

The chain combines TRBV27 with TRBJ1-2; the D is unclear. The CDR3 length is 17 residues. Per the germline V gene, CDR1 is MNHEY and CDR2 is SMNVEV (reference sequence). Trimming shortened V by 3 bases and J by 2 bases, and 19 bases separated the two germline ends. The CDR3 bases are TGTGCCAGCAGTTTCTTTTACACATCCGATATAAACTATGGCTACACCTTC. It encodes CASSFFYTSDINYGYTF.

V gene TRBV4-3 combines with J gene TRBJ2-1; 13 bases match TRBD2. With 0 bases clipped from V and 1 base from J, the junction kept 6 bases outside the gene matches. CDR3 length equals 19 residues. Germline-derived CDR1 and CDR2 are LGHNA and YSLEER. Written as DNA, the CDR3 is TGCGCCAGCAGCCAAGATAGGACTAGCGGGAGTATTTCCTACAATGAGCAGTTCTTC. The encoded protein is CASSQDRTSGSISYNEQFF.

This clone turned up a few times. The V call is TRBV2, the J call TRBJ2-7; TRBD2 agrees at 10 bases. CDR1 and CDR2 from the germline V gene are SNHLY and FYNNEI. This CDR3 comprises 16 residues. With 6 bases clipped from V and 2 bases from J, the junction kept 10 bases outside the gene matches. CDR3 loop: CASRNLGTSVTYEQYF. DNA of the CDR3: TGTGCCAGCAGAAACCTAGGGACTAGCGTAACCTACGAGCAGTACTTC.

A remark on this clone: At one of its ends the junction is not consistent with the germline gene, which may arise from a read error. The chain carries TRBV7-7 and TRBJ2-5; 10 bases line up with TRBD2. Per the germline V gene, CDR1 is SSHAT and CDR2 is FNYEAQ (reference sequence). This CDR3 region has 16 residues. CDR3 amino acids: CASSLVSSGSGGTQYF. The CDR3 bases are TGTGCTAGCAGCTTAGTATCTAGCGGGAGCGGTGGGACCCAGTACTTC.

The chain has TRBV3-1 (or the pseudogene TRBV3-2) and TRBJ2-2; TRBD1 might be the D (6 bases). Germline V gene sequence: CDR1 LGHDT, CDR2 YNNKEL (reference sequence). Trimming left V 6 bases short and J 5 bases short, with 10 bases between. This CDR3 spans 13 amino acids. The CDR3 protein is CASRHTGTGELFF. CDR3 nucleotide sequence: TGTGCCAGCAGACATACAGGGACCGGGGAGCTGTTTTTT.

The chain employs TRBV6-4 and TRBJ1-6; D ambiguous. CDR1 MRHNA and CDR2 SNTAGT come from the germline V gene. V lost 3 bases to trimming and J lost 8 bases, with 8 bases between them. The CDR3 runs to 13 residues. CDR3 sequence (DNA): TGTGCCAGCAGTGAAGGACTAGATTCACCCCTCCACTTT. Protein sequence: CASSEGLDSPLHF.

The gene calls are TRBV6-1 and TRBJ1-2; D is unclear. The CDR3 consists of 14 residues. V was cut by 2 bases and J by 3 bases, with 10 bases left in between. Per the germline V gene, CDR1 is MNHNS and CDR2 is SASEGT. DNA of the CDR3: TGTGCCAGCAGTGAACCGGCCGGGGACTATGGCTACACCTTC. Residues: CASSEPAGDYGYTF.

Note on this clone: Other DNA sequences in this sample translate to the same CDR3. The chain employs TRBV18 and TRBJ2-7, with D tentatively TRBD2 (6 bases). Trimming stripped 3 bases from V and 6 bases from J, with 12 bases between. The germline V gene encodes CDR1 KGHSH and CDR2 LQKENI. The CDR3 length is 13 residues. The CDR3 sequence: CASSPGGRGEQYF. In DNA form, the CDR3 reads TGTGCCAGCTCACCGGGGGGAAGGGGCGAGCAGTACTTC.